The subject of this entry is one T cell receptor (beta chain). The antigen is unknown. A much larger clone differs by one base, so this may be a read error. Semi-nested PCR with Nested Universal Primer A followed constant-region reverse priming of full-length variable regions. TCRdb passed the 5' RACE reads through MiXCR, listing each CDR3 protein once. This sample has about 34,000 distinct CDR3 sequences; roughly 24% occur once, and the top ten carry 3.7%. Germline loops: CDR1 LGHNA, CDR2 YSLEER. The CDR3 covers 14 residues. Study-wide findings and caveats: Tumor-infiltrating Treg TCR alpha and beta sequences overlapped most with tumor naive CD4+ T cells, then blood naive. In terms of TCR gene usage, tumor memory CD4+ T cells clustered together with blood and lymph node memory CD4+ cells, as well as with lymph node naive CD4+ cells.

Naive CD4+ T cells were purified with Tregs depleted by CD25. This TCR was recovered from a female donor with breast cancer. J is TRBJ2-7 and V is TRBV4-3, with D tentatively TRBD1 (7 bases). The sample consisted of naive CD4+ T cells sorted from a lymph node. Subset given: naive CD4+ T cells, CD4+CD45RA+CD25-. The CDR3 bases are TGCACCAGCAGCCAGAGGGACAGCGGGTACGAGCAGTACTTC. This sequence encodes CTSSQRDSGYEQYF.